This entry describes one T cell receptor (beta chain). The antigen remains undetermined. V lost 5 bases to trimming and J lost 0 bases, with 7 bases between them. CDR3 size: 13 residues. The germline gives CDR1 MNHEY, CDR2 SVGAGI. Repertoires were generated with immunoSEQ multiplex PCR, while TCRdb's copy carries only in-frame clones and drops some. The table lists 40,000 to 50,000 clones, approximately 80% of them singletons. Exposure to brentuximab vedotin varied, and each patient had relapsed following autologous stem cell transplantation. The record originates from a study of PD-1 blockade in classical Hodgkin lymphoma. Study overall: Patients got intravenous nivolumab 3 mg/kg every 2 weeks. Overall study results and limits: For complete responders, baseline diversity was comparable to that of newly diagnosed patients. Unlike CD8+ TCR diversity, which did not rise significantly by C4D1, CD4+ TCR diversity did.

The sequence was collected from a human donor with classical Hodgkin lymphoma. This sequence joins TRBV6-5 and TRBJ1-1, with D perhaps TRBD1 (6 bases). The source material was peripheral blood mononuclear cells (PBMCs), sampled at baseline. In DNA form, the CDR3 reads TGTGCCAGCAGTGACAGGATGAACACTGAAGCTTTCTTT. Protein sequence: CASSDRMNTEAFF.